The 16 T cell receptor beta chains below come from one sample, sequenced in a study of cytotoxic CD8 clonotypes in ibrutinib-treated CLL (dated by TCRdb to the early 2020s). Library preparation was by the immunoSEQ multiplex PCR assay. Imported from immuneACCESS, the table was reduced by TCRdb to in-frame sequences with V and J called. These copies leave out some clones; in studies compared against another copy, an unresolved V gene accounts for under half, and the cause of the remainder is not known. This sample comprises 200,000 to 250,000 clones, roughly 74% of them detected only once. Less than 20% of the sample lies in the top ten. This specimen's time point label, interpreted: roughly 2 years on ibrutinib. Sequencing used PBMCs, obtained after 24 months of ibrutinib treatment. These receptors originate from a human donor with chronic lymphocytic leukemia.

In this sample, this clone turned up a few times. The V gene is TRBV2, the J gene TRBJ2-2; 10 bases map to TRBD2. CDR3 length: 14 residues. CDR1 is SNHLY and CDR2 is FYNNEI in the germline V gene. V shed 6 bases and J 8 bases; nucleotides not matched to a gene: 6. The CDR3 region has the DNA TGTGCCAGCAGGACTAGCGGGTATGGTGGGGAGCTGTTTTTT. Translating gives CASRTSGYGGELFF.

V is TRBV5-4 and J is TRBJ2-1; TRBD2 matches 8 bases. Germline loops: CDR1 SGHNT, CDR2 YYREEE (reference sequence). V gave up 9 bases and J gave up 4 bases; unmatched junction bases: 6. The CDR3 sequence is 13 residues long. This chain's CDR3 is CAMGPSGYNEQFF. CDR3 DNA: TGTGCCATGGGGCCTAGCGGGTACAATGAGCAGTTCTTC.

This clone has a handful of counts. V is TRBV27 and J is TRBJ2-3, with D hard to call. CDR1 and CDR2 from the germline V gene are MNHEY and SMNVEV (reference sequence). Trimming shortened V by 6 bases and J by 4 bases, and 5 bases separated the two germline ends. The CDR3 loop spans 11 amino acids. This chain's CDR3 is CASRLADTQYF. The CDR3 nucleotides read TGTGCCAGCAGATTAGCAGATACGCAGTATTTT.

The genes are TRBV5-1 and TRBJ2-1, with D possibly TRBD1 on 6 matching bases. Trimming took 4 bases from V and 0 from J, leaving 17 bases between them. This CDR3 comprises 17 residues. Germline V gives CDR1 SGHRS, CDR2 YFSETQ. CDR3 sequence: CASSVAGAPSSYNEQFF. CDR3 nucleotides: TGCGCCAGCAGCGTAGCAGGGGCCCCGAGCTCCTACAATGAGCAGTTCTTC.

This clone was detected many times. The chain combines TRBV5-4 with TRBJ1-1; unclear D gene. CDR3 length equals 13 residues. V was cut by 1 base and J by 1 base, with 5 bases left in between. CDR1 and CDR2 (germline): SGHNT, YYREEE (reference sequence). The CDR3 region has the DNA TGTGCCAGCAGCTTGCAGTCGAACACTGAAGCTTTCTTT. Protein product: CASSLQSNTEAFF.

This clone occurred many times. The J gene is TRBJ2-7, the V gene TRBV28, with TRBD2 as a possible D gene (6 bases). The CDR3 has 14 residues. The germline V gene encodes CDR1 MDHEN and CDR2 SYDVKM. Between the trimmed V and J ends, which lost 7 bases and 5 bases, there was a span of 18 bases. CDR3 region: CASTEGDSKNEQYF. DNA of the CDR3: TGTGCCAGCACCGAAGGGGACTCGAAGAACGAGCAGTACTTC.

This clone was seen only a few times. CDR3 nucleotide sequence: TGTGCCAGCAGTAACACTGAAGCTTTCTTT. This codes for CASSNTEAFF. The genes are TRBV7-9 and TRBJ1-1; D gene ambiguous. This CDR3 comprises 10 residues. V was cut by 6 bases and J by 2 bases, with 1 base left in between. The germline V gene encodes CDR1 SEHNR and CDR2 FQNEAQ (reference sequence). The entire variable domain, with the rest obtained from reference TRBV7-9 and TRBJ1-1, is as follows: DTGVSQNPRHKITKRGQNVTFRCDPISEHNRLYWYRQTLGQGPEFLTYFQNEAQLEKSRLLSDRFSAERPKGSFSTLEIQRTEQGDSAMYLCASSNTEAFFGQGTRLTVV.

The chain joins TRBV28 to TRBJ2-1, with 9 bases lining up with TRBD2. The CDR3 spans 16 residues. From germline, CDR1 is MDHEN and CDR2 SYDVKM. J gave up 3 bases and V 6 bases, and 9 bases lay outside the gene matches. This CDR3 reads CASSPPGTSSYNEQFF. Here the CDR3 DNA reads TGTGCCAGCAGCCCCCCCGGGACTAGCAGCTACAATGAGCAGTTCTTC. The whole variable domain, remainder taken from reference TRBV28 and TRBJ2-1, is DVKVTQSSRYLVKRTGEKVFLECVQDMDHENMFWYRQDPGLGLRLIYFSYDVKMKEKGDIPEGYSVSREKKERFSLILESASTNQTSMYLCASSPPGTSSYNEQFFGPGTRLTVL.

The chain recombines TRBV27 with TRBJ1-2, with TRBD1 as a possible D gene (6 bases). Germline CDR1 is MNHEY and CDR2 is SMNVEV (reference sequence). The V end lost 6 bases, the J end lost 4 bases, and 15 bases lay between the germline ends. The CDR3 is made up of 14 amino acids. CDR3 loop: CASRDLGGAYGYTF. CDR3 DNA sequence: TGTGCCAGCAGGGATTTAGGGGGAGCCTATGGCTACACCTTC.

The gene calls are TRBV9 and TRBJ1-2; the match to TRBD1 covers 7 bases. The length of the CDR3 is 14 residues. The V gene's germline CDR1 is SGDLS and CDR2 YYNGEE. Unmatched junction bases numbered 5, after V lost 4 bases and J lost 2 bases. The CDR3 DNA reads TGTGCCAGCAGCTCCCTGACAGGGAACTATGGCTACACCTTC. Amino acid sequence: CASSSLTGNYGYTF. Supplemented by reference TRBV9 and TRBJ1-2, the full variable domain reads DSGVTQTPKHLITATGQRVTLRCSPRSGDLSVYWYQQSLDQGLQFLIQYYNGEERAKGNILERFSAQQFPDLHSELNLSSLELGDSALYFCASSSLTGNYGYTFGSGTRLTVV.

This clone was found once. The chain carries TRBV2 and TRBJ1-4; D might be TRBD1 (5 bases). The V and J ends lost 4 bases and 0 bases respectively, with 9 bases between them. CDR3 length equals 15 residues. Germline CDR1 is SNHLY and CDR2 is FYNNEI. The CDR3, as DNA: TGTGCCAGCAGTGTTGACAGCACAACTAATGAAAAACTGTTTTTT. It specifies CASSVDSTTNEKLFF.

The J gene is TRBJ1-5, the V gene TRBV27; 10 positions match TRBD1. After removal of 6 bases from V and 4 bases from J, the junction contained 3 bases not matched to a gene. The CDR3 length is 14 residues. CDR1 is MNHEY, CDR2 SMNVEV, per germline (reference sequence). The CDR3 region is CASRRTGGNQPQHF. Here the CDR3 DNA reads TGTGCCAGCAGAAGGACAGGGGGGAATCAGCCCCAGCATTTT.

The CDR3 coding sequence is TGTGCCAGCAGCCCTGGGACACCGGTTTCCTACGAGCAGTACTTC. Translated: CASSPGTPVSYEQYF. This chain connects TRBV28 to TRBJ2-7; weak D call: TRBD1 (6 bases). This CDR3 has 15 amino acids. V shed 6 bases and J shed 1 base, with 16 bases lying between them. Per the germline V gene, CDR1 is MDHEN and CDR2 is SYDVKM.

The CDR3 DNA follows: TGCGCCAGCAGCTTCGGGACAGCTGGAAACACCATATATTTT. Translated, it gives CASSFGTAGNTIYF. The genes are TRBV5-1 and TRBJ1-3; 7 nucleotides match TRBD1. V shed 2 bases and J 2 bases; nucleotides not matched to a gene: 1. The germline CDR1 and CDR2 sequences are SGHRS and YFSETQ. CDR3 length: 14 amino acids.

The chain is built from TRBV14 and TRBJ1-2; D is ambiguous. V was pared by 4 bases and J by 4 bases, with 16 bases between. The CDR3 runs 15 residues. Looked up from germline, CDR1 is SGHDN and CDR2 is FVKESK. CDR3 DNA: TGTGCCAGCAGCCCGCTCTTGGGAGACGCCTATGGCTACACCTTC. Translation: CASSPLLGDAYGYTF.

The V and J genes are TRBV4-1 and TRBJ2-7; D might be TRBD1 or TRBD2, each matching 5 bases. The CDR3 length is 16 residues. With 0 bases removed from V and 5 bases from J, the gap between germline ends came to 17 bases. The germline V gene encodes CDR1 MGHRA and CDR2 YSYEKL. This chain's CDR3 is CASSQDRGVQKDEQYF. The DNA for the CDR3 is TGCGCCAGCAGCCAAGATAGAGGGGTGCAAAAGGACGAGCAGTACTTC.